This T cell receptor (beta chain) was documented in a study of blood T cell repertoires in COVID-19. Across the whole study: From T cells, B-cell-depleted T cells, or PBMCs came the material, which was cDNA or gDNA.

Germline V gene sequence: CDR1 SEHNR, CDR2 FQNEAQ (reference sequence). V was clipped by 7 bases and J by 9 bases; unmatched bases: 10. CDR3 length: 15 residues. Study processing details: From reference gene primer amplification, estimates of nucleated cell counts were derived. Assay used: immunoSEQ multiplex PCR; TCRdb lists only in-frame clones, some missing. V and J calls and clone size are as listed in that table; D and trimming were resolved from the DNA. This table has 150,000 to 200,000 clones, roughly 89% appearing once. This TCR came from a man aged 35 to 55 with acute or convalescent COVID-19. The chain is built from TRBV7-9 and TRBJ1-6; 9 bases agree with TRBD1. Sequenced sample: peripheral blood. This chain's CDR3 is CASTTNGQGFSPLHF. The CDR3 DNA reads TGTGCCAGCACTACTAACGGACAGGGGTTTTCACCCCTCCACTTT.